The 21 T cell receptor beta chains listed next were all sequenced from one sample in a study of T-cell reconstitution after alpha-beta-depleted transplantation in children. Using unique molecular identifiers, the investigators prepared the TCRbeta library. One entry per CDR3 protein, called by TCRdb with MiXCR from the PCR reads. The sample carries about 640,000 distinct CDR3 sequences, around 16% recorded once. The starting material was PBMCs from the stem cell graft donor, obtained from the stem cell graft. Receptors were obtained from a human donor who donated a stem cell graft to a child with acute myeloid leukemia.

In its sample, this clonotype was seen many times. The chain carries TRBV6-5 and TRBJ2-7, with 9 nucleotides matching TRBD1. Trimming at V came to 2 bases and at J to 0 bases, leaving 8 bases not matched to a gene. In germline, CDR1 is MNHEY, CDR2 SVGAGI. This CDR3 region has 17 residues. CDR3 DNA sequence: TGTGCCAGCAGTTACAGTTTAGGGACAGGGTCCTCCTACGAGCAGTACTTC. Its translation: CASSYSLGTGSSYEQYF.

This clonotype was counted a few times. The chain joins TRBV20-1 to TRBJ2-7; TRBD2 agrees at 8 bases. The V gene end was trimmed by 7 bases and the J gene end by 2 bases; junction bases not matched to a gene: 10. Per the germline V gene, CDR1 is DFQATT and CDR2 is SNEGSKA (reference sequence). The CDR3 is 14 amino acids. CDR3 DNA sequence: TGCAGTGTTAAGACTAGCGTTTACCCCTACGAGCAGTACGTC. Residues: CSVKTSVYPYEQYV.

There are a few counts of this clonotype. The V gene is TRBV27, the J gene TRBJ2-3; D is possibly TRBD1 (6 bases). Germline V CDR1 and CDR2: MNHEY, SMNVEV (reference sequence). This CDR3 is built from 17 residues. V was clipped by 1 base and J by 0 bases, with 14 bases between them. This CDR3 is CASSLYFGTTSTDTQYF. In DNA form, the CDR3 reads TGTGCCAGCAGTTTATATTTCGGGACAACCAGCACAGATACGCAGTATTTT.

The V call is TRBV7-2, the J call TRBJ2-1; 12 bases match TRBD2. The CDR3 runs to 15 residues. V lost 6 bases to trimming and J lost 6 bases; unmatched junction nucleotides: 6. Germline lookup yields CDR1 SGHTA and CDR2 FQGNSA. The CDR3 sequence is CASRLTSGGPNEQFF. In DNA form, the CDR3 reads TGTGCCAGCAGGCTTACTAGCGGGGGGCCCAATGAGCAGTTCTTC.

The rearrangement uses TRBV29-1 and TRBJ2-1; 9 bases line up with TRBD1. This CDR3 contains 15 residues. The germline CDR1 and CDR2 sequences are SQVTM and ANQGSEA. Trimming took 1 base from V and 2 from J; bases not matched to a gene: 3. CDR3 sequence: CSVEGTGATYNEQFF. In nucleotides, the CDR3 is TGCAGCGTTGAAGGGACAGGGGCAACCTACAATGAGCAGTTCTTC.

This clonotype was counted many times. This sequence joins TRBV20-1 and TRBJ2-7; weak D call: TRBD2 (6 bases). The V end lost 0 bases, the J end lost 3 bases, and 15 bases lay between the germline ends. The CDR3 is made up of 15 amino acids. In germline, CDR1 is DFQATT, CDR2 SNEGSKA (reference sequence). CDR3 nucleotide sequence: TGCAGTGCTAGAGATCCGGCGGGGCGGGACTACGAGCAGTACTTC. Translated: CSARDPAGRDYEQYF.

This clonotype was picked up a small number of times. The chain links TRBV24-1 to TRBJ1-5, with unresolved D. This CDR3 is 16 amino acids long. V lost 4 bases, J lost 3 bases, and 15 bases lay in between. Germline V gene data show CDR1 as KGHDR and CDR2 as SFDVKD. The CDR3 DNA reads as TGTGCCACCAGTGAGTCCTTGAGGATGGACAATCAGCCCCAGCATTTT. It is translated as CATSESLRMDNQPQHF.

The chain carries TRBV5-1 and TRBJ2-3; no reliable D call. The CDR3 sequence is 13 residues long. CDR1 and CDR2 from the germline V gene are SGHRS and YFSETQ. Between the trimmed V and J ends, which lost 3 bases and 5 bases, there was a span of 10 bases. DNA for the CDR3: TGCGCCAGCAGCTCCGCGGACCAAGATACGCAGTATTTT. Translated: CASSSADQDTQYF.

The chain carries TRBV6-5 and TRBJ1-1; the match to TRBD1 covers 11 bases. Germline-derived CDR1 and CDR2 are MNHEY and SVGAGI. The CDR3 has 17 amino acids. V lost 4 bases to trimming and J lost 5 bases; unmatched junction nucleotides: 12. CDR3 bases: TGTGCCAGCAGTTCCCGGACAGGGGGCTTGAGGGAGACTGAAGCTTTCTTT. As protein: CASSSRTGGLRETEAFF.

The sample holds many counts of this clonotype. This chain joins TRBV12-3 or TRBV12-4 and TRBJ2-7; a weak D match, TRBD1 (6 bases). The CDR3 length is 15 residues. The ends were cut back, 0 bases at V and 2 bases at J, with 11 bases in the middle. The CDR3, as DNA: TGTGCCAGCAGTTTAGCCCATACAGGGCCCTACGAGCAGTACTTC. Encoded protein: CASSLAHTGPYEQYF.

J is TRBJ2-7 and V is TRBV11-2; D remains unclear. Germline-derived CDR1 and CDR2 are SGHAT and FQNNGV. The CDR3 covers 14 residues. The V end lost 3 bases, the J end lost 0 bases, and 9 bases lay between the germline ends. In DNA form, the CDR3 reads TGTGCCAGCAGCTTTGAACCGGACTCCTACGAGCAGTACTTC. Translating it yields CASSFEPDSYEQYF.

In this sample, this clonotype turned up many times. The V and J genes are TRBV5-6 and TRBJ2-7, with TRBD2 identical over 8 bases. This CDR3 spans 14 amino acids. Trimming at V came to 1 base and at J to 5 bases, leaving 5 bases not matched to a gene. CDR1 SGHDT and CDR2 YYEEEE come from the germline V gene. The CDR3 bases are TGTGCCAGCAGCTTGTCGGGGGGGCCGCACGAGCAGTACTTC. It codes for CASSLSGGPHEQYF. The whole variable domain, remainder taken from reference TRBV5-6 and TRBJ2-7, is DAGVTQSPTHLIKTRGQQVTLRCSPKSGHDTVSWYQQALGQGPQFIFQYYEEEERQRGNFPDRFSGHQFPNYSSELNVNALLLGDSALYLCASSLSGGPHEQYFGPGTRLTVT.

The sample holds a few counts of this clonotype. CDR3 region: CASSAGQGNFNSPLHF. In DNA, the CDR3 is TGTGCCAGCAGCGCGGGACAGGGCAATTTCAATTCACCCCTCCACTTT. The V gene is TRBV13, the J gene TRBJ1-6; 9 bases agree with TRBD1. Germline V lookup: CDR1 PRHDT, CDR2 FYEKMQ (reference sequence). The CDR3 runs to 16 residues. V lost 5 bases and J lost 7; bases outside the gene matches: 9.

V usage is TRBV2 and J usage is TRBJ1-5, with TRBD1 as a possible D gene (5 bases). The germline V gene encodes CDR1 SNHLY and CDR2 FYNNEI. The V end was cut by 2 bases, the J end by 2 bases, with 10 bases between. The CDR3 is 15 amino acids. The CDR3 nucleotides are TGTGCCAGCAGTGAAAGGTTACAGGGCAATCAGCCCCAGCATTTT. As protein: CASSERLQGNQPQHF.

This clonotype was picked up many times. The chain uses TRBV29-1 and TRBJ2-7, with D possibly being TRBD1 or TRBD2 (5 bases each). With 5 bases removed from V and 2 bases from J, the gap between germline ends came to 16 bases. CDR3 length: 14 residues. CDR1 and CDR2 from the germline V gene are SQVTM and ANQGSEA. The CDR3 sequence: CSVSQEGNPYEQYF. The CDR3 coding sequence is TGCAGCGTTAGCCAAGAGGGGAACCCCTACGAGCAGTACTTC.

About this clonotype: Being one base from a much bigger clone, this may be a read error. CDR3 DNA: TGCGGCGTTGTAAACGGTGGCTACGAGCAGTACTTC. It specifies CGVVNGGYEQYF. The chain carries TRBV29-1 and TRBJ2-7; D gene ambiguous. Per the germline V gene, CDR1 is SQVTM and CDR2 is ANQGSEA. The CDR3 is 12 residues long.

The V gene is TRBV20-1, the J gene TRBJ2-4; D is perhaps TRBD2 (5 bases). The CDR3 totals 15 residues. Germline CDR1 is DFQATT and CDR2 is SNEGSKA (reference sequence). The germline V and J ends were trimmed by 7 bases and 3 bases, with 19 bases remaining between them. The CDR3 nucleotides are TGCAGTGTCCCCGGTGGGAGTCGAGGCAAAAACATTCAGTACTTC. Its protein product is CSVPGGSRGKNIQYF.

This clonotype has ten or more counts. This chain connects TRBV5-1 to TRBJ2-7; TRBD1 matches at 8 bases. With 2 bases clipped from V and 3 bases from J, the junction kept 1 base outside the gene matches. This CDR3 has 13 amino acids. CDR1 SGHRS and CDR2 YFSETQ come from the germline V gene. The CDR3 reads CASSFDRGYEQYF. The DNA for the CDR3 is TGCGCCAGCAGCTTTGACAGGGGCTACGAGCAGTACTTC.

On this clonotype itself: This may be a read error: a much more frequent sequence differs by one nucleotide. The chain couples TRBV7-2 to TRBJ2-1; D possibly corresponds to TRBD2 (7 bases). Trimming cost V 1 base and J 13 bases, with 17 bases left between them. Germline lookup yields CDR1 SGHTA and CDR2 FQGNSA. The CDR3 is made up of 14 amino acids. The chain's CDR3 is CASSLEGGGRDQFF. The CDR3 DNA is TGTGCCAGCAGCTTAGAGGGGGGGGGAAGAGACCAGTTCTTC.

The table lists this clonotype with a few counts. J is TRBJ2-1 and V is TRBV11-1, with 9 positions matching TRBD1. This CDR3 region has 15 residues. Germline V lookup: CDR1 SGHAT, CDR2 FQDESV (reference sequence). The V gene end was trimmed by 3 bases and the J gene end by 6 bases; junction bases not matched to a gene: 6. CDR3 loop: CASSFAGTGFNEQFF. The CDR3 nucleotides read TGTGCCAGCAGCTTCGCCGGGACAGGGTTCAATGAGCAGTTCTTC.

Ten or more counts support this clonotype. The gene calls are TRBV6-5 and TRBJ1-1, with D uncertain. This CDR3 contains 11 residues. Germline values: CDR1 MNHEY, CDR2 SVGAGI. With 7 bases removed from V and 1 base from J, the gap between germline ends came to 4 bases. The CDR3 spells CASTRNTEAFF. The CDR3 DNA is TGTGCCAGCACCAGGAACACTGAAGCTTTCTTT.